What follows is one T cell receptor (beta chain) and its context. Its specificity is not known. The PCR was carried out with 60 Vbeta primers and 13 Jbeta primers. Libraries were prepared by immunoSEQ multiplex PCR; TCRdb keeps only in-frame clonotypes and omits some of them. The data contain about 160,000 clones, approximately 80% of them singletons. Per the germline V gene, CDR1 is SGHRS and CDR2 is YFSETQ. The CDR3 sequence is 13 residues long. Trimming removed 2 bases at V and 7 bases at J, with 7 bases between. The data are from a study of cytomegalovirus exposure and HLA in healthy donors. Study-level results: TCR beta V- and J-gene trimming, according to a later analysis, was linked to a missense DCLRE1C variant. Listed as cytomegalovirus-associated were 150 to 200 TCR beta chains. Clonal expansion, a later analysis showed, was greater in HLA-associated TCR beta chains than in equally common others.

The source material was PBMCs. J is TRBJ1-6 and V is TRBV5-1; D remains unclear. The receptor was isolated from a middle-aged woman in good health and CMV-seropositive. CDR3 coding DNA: TGCGCCAGCAGCTTAATAGAAAATTCACCCCTCCACTTT. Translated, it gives CASSLIENSPLHF.